This TCR beta chain came from a study of T cells in Graves' hyperthyroidism and ophthalmopathy. Study findings and constraints: Peripheral blood also featured most of the thyroid clonotypes expanded above 0.001.

This clonotype has only a few counts. Its specificity is unknown. Using RNA transcripts as the source, TCR beta CDR3 regions were amplified. TCR CDR3 regions were first amplified by RT-PCR with HTBI primers. TCRdb re-called the multiplex PCR reads through MiXCR, storing one row per CDR3 protein. The data hold about 660,000 distinct CDR3 sequences, with about 45% observed a single time. The sequenced material came from peripheral blood or thyroid tissue (not recorded which). The sequence came from an adult man with Graves' disease, either hyperthyroidism or ophthalmopathy (not recorded which).

The CDR3 coding sequence is TGCAGTGCTAAGGGACAGGGTGGATCCTACGAGCAGTACTTC. Protein: CSAKGQGGSYEQYF. The chain is built from TRBV20-1 and TRBJ2-7, with 9 positions matching TRBD1. The CDR3 is 14 amino acids. V gave up 4 bases and J gave up 1 base; unmatched junction bases: 5. Per germline, CDR1 DFQATT and CDR2 SNEGSKA (reference sequence).